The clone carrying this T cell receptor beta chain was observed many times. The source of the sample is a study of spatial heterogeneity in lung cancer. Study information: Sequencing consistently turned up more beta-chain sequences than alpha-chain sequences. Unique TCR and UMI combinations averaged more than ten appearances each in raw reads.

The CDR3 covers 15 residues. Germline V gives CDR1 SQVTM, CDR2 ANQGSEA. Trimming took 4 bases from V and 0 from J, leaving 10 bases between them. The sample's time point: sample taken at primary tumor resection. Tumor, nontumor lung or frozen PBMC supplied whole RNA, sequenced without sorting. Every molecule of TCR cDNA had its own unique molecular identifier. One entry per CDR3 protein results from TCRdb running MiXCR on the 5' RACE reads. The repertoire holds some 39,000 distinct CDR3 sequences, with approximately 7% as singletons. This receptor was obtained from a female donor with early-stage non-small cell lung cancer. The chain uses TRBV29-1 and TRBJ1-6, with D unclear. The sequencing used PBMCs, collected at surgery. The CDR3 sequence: CSVAQSDSYNSPLHF. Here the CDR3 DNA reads TGCAGCGTTGCACAGAGTGACTCCTATAATTCACCCCTCCACTTT.